This entry is about one T cell receptor beta chain. Germline CDR1 ENHRY, CDR2 SYGVKD. The length of the CDR3 is 15 residues. J lost 4 bases, V lost 3 bases, and 4 bases had no gene match. The data were taken from a study of blood T cell repertoires in COVID-19. Study in general: Samples representing acute and convalescent COVID-19 were sourced from the United States, Italy and Spain. The cDNA or gDNA used as material had been derived from T cells, B-cell-depleted T cells, or PBMCs.

Under the authors' procedure: By means of reference gene primer amplification, nucleated cell counts were estimated. Only in-frame clones appear in the TCRdb table, and some are missing; sequencing was by immunoSEQ multiplex PCR. From that table come the V and J calls and clone size; the DNA was used to work out D and trimming. The sample has about 120,000 clones, over 75% seen once. This chain links TRBV10-3 with TRBJ2-7; TRBD1 agrees at 12 bases. The source of this sequence is a man aged 65 to 85 with active or convalescent COVID-19. The specimen sequenced was peripheral blood. CDR3 sequence: CAISDRDRGLYEQYF. The CDR3 bases are TGTGCCATCAGTGACCGGGACAGGGGGCTTTACGAGCAGTACTTC.